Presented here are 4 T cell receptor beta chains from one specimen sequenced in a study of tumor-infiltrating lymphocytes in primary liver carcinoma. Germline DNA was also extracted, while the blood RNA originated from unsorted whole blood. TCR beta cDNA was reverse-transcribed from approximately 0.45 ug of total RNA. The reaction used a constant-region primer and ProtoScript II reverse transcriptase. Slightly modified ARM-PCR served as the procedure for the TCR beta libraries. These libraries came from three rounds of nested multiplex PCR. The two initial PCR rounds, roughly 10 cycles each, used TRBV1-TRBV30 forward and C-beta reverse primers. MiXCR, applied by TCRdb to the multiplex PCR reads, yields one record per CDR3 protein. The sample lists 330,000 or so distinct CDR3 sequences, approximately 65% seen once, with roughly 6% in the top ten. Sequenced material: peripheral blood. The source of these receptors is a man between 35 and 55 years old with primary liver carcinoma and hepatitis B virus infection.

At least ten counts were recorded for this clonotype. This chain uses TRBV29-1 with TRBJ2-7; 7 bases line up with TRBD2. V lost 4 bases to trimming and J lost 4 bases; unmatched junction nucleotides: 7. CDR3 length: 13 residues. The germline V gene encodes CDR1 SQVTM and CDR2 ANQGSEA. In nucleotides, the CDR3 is TGCAGCGTTGGAATTCAGGGAGGGTACGAGCAGTACTTC. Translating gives CSVGIQGGYEQYF.

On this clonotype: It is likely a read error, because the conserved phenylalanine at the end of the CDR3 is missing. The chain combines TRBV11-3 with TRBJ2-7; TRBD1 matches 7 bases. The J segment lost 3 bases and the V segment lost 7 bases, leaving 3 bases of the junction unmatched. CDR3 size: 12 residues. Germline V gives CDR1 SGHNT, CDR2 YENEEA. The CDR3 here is CASNTGDYEQYL. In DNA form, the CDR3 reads TGTGCCAGCAACACAGGGGACTACGAGCAGTACTTA.

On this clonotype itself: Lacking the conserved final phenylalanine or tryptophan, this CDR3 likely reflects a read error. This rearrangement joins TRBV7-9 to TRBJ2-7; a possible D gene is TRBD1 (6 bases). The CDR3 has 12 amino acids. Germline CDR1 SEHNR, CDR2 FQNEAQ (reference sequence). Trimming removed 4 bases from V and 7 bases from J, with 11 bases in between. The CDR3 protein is CASSWTDYEQYC. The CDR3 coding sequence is TGTGCCAGCAGCTGGACAGATTATGAGCAGTACTGC.

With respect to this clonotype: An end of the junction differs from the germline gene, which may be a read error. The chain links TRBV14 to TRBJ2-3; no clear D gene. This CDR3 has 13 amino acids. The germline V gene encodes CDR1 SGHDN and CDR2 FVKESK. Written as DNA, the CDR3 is TGTGCAAGCAGCCTCAAAAGGGTAGATACGCAGTATTTT. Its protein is CASSLKRVDTQYF. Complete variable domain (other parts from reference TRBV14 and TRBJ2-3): EAGVTQFPSHSVIEKGQTVTLRCDPISGHDNLYWYRRVMGKEIKFLLHFVKESKQDESGMPNNRFLAERTGGTYSTLKVQPAELEDSGVYFCASSLKRVDTQYFGPGTRLTVL.